This TCR beta chain emerged from a study of metastatic and nonmetastatic thyroid tumors. CDR3 length: 18 amino acids. Per germline, CDR1 DFQATT and CDR2 SNEGSKA (reference sequence). V dropped 3 bases and J dropped 0; count of bases not matched to a gene: 14. There are many counts of this clone. Its antigen is unknown. Overall study results and limits: The study reportedly found significantly higher TCR beta diversity in malignant thyroid tumors than benign nodules, in blood and tumor.

Not a single patient had been given any form of treatment at any point before undergoing thyroid surgery. TCRdb redid the clone calls on the PCR reads using MiXCR. The sample carries 40,000 or so clones, about a sixth recorded once. The sequenced sample was tumor tissue. The clonotype comes from a female donor with papillary thyroid cancer or a benign thyroid nodule (not recorded which). Some clones in this sample may be carry-over from other donors' samples. The chain combines TRBV20-1 with TRBJ2-1; 7 bases map to TRBD2. In nucleotides, the CDR3 is TGCAGTGCTAGGCCATTCGCGGACGGGACTACCTCCTACAATGAGCAGTTCTTC. This codes for CSARPFADGTTSYNEQFF.